This TCR beta chain was recovered during a study of Ad26.COV2.S vaccination and SARS-CoV-2 variants listed by TCRdb under 2021. At the level of the whole study: Donors in the vaccine arm were drawn from COV1001, a multicentre, randomized, double-blind, placebo-controlled phase I-IIa trial testing Ad26.COV2.S in healthy adults. Investigators did not know the trial group allocation while performing experiments and assessing outcomes. The TCR-sequenced set comprised approximately 30 samples: some 19 Ad26.COV2.S vaccine recipients, 5 placebo recipients and 8 SARS-CoV-2 convalescent individuals. The specificity and breadth of SARS-CoV-2-reactive T cell receptors after Ad26.COV2.S vaccination were assessed by TCRbeta repertoire sequencing. Participants in the trial were split at random into five groups of five each, receiving low-dose or high-dose Ad26.COV2.S once or twice, or else placebo on both occasions. Ad26.COV2.S was administered intramuscularly at 5 x 10^10 or 1 x 10^11 viral particles, either as a single shot or as two shots given 56 days apart. General conclusions and limits of the study: Ad26.COV2.S recipients had higher spike-specific TCR breadth than placebo recipients (P = 0.0014). The study lacked the statistical power to compare responses across vaccine doses or regimens. Vaccine and placebo recipients had similar non-spike TCR breadth, a finding consistent with the vaccine containing only spike. Substantial breadth of spike-specific CD8+ and CD4+ T cell responses was reported after vaccination. According to the authors, total T cell responses may have been underestimated by the TCR breadth and depth analyses.

The CDR3 spans 15 residues, from the cysteine through the phenylalanine. The CDR3 DNA has 45 bases and is translated from base 1. CDR1 and CDR2, looked up from the germline V gene, are MDHEN and SYDVKM. Relative to germline, V is missing 4 bases and J is missing 2 bases, with 8 bases of the junction outside any gene match. The meaning of the sample's treatment or condition label: around 19 received Ad26.COV2.S at low or high dose, single or two shots; 5 received placebo; per-sample allocation not given. For vaccine and placebo recipients, repertoires were sequenced using samples collected on day 63 after the first injection. Between 29 July and 7 August 2020, Cohort 1b enrolled around 25 adults aged 18-55 years at one site in Boston, USA. Ad26.COV2.S consisted of a replication-incompetent adenovirus type 26 vector by which a prefusion-stabilized SARS-CoV-2 spike protein from the original Wuhan strain was expressed.

This clone was counted a single time. It has no known antigen specificity. Base qualities were left out, and no much larger clone turns up one base away. The sample has other DNA sequences that encode this CDR3 too. The immunoSEQ Assay was used to sequence TCRbeta CDR3 regions. After extraction, genomic DNA underwent amplification by bias-controlled multiplex PCR, followed by high-throughput sequencing. Regarding the original processing steps: To quantify the absolute abundance of every unique TCRbeta CDR3 region, sequences were collapsed and filtered. T cell fraction was estimated by normalizing TCRbeta template counts to usable DNA, which was measured by amplifying reference genes present in all nucleated cells. Repertoire TCRs were annotated as SARS-CoV-2-specific by exact matching of V gene, CDR3 amino acid sequence and J gene to a known reactive TCR set. The reference SARS-CoV-2 TCR set was derived from MIRA and filtered for enrichment in COVID-19-positive ImmuneCODE repertoires, a step that removed public or cross-reactive TCRs. Using the MIRA antigens, annotated TCRs were further analysed by specific ORF or by position within an ORF. Breadth was defined as annotated unique rearrangements over total unique productive rearrangements; depth was the summed frequency of those rearrangements. Two-sided Wilcoxon rank-sum tests were applied when comparing TCR breadth between groups. Entries here come from immuneACCESS through TCRdb and include only in-frame sequences with V and J called. Some clones fail to appear in such tables; in the studies checked, an unresolved V gene covers under half of the shortfall, and the cause of the remainder is unknown. V and J calls and clone size are as listed in that table; D and trimming were resolved from the DNA. The sample has about 480,000 clones on record, approximately 90% of them singletons. Jointly, the top ten make up around 13% of the sample.

Material: peripheral blood, obtained in a trial of Ad26.COV2.S vaccine versus placebo. The chain is encoded by TRBV28 joined to TRBJ2-7, with 7 junctional bases fitting TRBD2. The receptor's source is a person between 18 and 60 years old who received the Ad26.COV2.S COVID-19 vaccine or a placebo. The DNA sequence is given as TGTGCCAGCAGTTCCTACGGGACTACTACCTACGAGCAGTACTTC. Its translation reads: CASSSYGTTTYEQYF.